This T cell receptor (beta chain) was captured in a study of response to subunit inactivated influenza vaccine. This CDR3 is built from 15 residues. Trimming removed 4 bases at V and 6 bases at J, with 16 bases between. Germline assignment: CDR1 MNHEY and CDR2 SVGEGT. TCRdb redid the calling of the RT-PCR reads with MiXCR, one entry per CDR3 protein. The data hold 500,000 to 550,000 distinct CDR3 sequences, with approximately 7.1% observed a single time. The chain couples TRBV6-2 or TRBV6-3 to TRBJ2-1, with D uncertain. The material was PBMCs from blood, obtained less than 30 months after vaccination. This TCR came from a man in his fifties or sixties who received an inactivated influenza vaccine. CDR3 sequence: CASSSPGGNFNEQFF. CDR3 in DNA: TGTGCCAGCAGTTCGCCGGGCGGCAACTTCAATGAGCAGTTCTTC.